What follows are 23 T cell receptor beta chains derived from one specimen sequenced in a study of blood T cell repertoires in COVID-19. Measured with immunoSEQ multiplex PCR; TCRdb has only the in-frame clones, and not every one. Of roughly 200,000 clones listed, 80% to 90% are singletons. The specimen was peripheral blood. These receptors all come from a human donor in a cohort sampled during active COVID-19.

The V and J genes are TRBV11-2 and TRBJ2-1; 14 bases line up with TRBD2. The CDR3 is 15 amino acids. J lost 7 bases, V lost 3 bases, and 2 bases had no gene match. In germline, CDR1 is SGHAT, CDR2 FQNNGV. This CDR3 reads CASSLTSGRVNEQFF. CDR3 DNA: TGTGCCAGCAGCTTGACTAGCGGGAGGGTTAATGAGCAGTTCTTC. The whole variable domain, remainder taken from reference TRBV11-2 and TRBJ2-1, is EAGVAQSPRYKIIEKRQSVAFWCNPISGHATLYWYQQILGQGPKLLIQFQNNGVVDDSQLPKDRFSAERLKGVDSTLKIQPAKLEDSAVYLCASSLTSGRVNEQFFGPGTRLTVL.

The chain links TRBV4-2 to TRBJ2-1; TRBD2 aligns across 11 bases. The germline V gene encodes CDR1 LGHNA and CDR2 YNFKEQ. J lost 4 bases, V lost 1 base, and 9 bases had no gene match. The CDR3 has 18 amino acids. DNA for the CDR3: TGTGCCAGCAGCCAAGGAGCCCGGACTAGCGGGCCATACAATGAGCAGTTCTTC. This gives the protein CASSQGARTSGPYNEQFF.

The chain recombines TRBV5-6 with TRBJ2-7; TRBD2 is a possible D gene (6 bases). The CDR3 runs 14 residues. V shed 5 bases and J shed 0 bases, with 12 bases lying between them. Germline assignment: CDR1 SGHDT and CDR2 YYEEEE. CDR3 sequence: CASREWGGSYEQYF. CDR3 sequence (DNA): TGTGCCAGCAGGGAATGGGGAGGCTCCTACGAGCAGTACTTC.

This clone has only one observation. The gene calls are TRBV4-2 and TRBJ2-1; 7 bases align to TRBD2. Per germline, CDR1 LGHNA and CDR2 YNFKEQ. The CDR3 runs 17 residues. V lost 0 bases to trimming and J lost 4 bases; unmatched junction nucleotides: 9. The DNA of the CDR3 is TGTGCCAGCAGCCAAGAATCGACTAGCCGAACTTACAATGAGCAGTTCTTC. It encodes CASSQESTSRTYNEQFF.

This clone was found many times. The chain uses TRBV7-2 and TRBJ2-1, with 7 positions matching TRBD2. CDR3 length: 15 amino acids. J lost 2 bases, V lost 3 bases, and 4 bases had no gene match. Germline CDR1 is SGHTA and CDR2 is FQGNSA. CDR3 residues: CASSFMSGAYNEQFF. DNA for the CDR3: TGTGCCAGCAGCTTCATGAGCGGGGCCTACAATGAGCAGTTCTTC.

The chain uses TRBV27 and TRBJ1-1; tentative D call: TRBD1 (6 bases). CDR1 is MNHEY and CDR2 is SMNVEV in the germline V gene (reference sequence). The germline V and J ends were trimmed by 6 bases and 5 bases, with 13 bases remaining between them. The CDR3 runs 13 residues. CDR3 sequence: CASSRGGRTEAFF. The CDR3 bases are TGTGCCAGCAGCCGGGGGGGGCGGACTGAAGCTTTCTTT.

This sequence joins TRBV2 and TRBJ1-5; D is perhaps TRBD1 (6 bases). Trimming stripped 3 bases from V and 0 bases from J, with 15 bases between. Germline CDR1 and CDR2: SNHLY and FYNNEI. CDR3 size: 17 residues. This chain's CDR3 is CASSDPDSSFSNQPQHF. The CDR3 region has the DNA TGTGCCAGCAGTGATCCGGACAGTAGCTTTAGCAATCAGCCCCAGCATTTT.

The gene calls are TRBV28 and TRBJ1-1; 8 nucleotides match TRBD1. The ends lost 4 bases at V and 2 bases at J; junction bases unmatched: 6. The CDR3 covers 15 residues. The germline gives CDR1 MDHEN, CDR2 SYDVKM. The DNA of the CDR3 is TGTGCCAGCAGTTCTCCCACAGGGGGAAACACTGAAGCTTTCTTT. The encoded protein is CASSSPTGGNTEAFF.

The CDR3 DNA reads as TGTGCCAGCTCCCCAAGCTGGCGGGAGACCCAGTACTTC. This gives the protein CASSPSWRETQYF. This chain connects TRBV18 to TRBJ2-5; no reliable D call. Trimming pared 6 bases from V and 5 bases from J, leaving 13 bases between. Germline V gives CDR1 KGHSH, CDR2 LQKENI. The CDR3 contains 13 residues. Filled out from reference TRBV18 and TRBJ2-5, the complete variable domain reads NAGVMQNPRHLVRRRGQEARLRCSPMKGHSHVYWYRQLPEEGLKFMVYLQKENIIDESGMPKERFSAEFPKEGPSILRIQQVVRGDSAAYFCASSPSWRETQYFGPGTRLLVL.

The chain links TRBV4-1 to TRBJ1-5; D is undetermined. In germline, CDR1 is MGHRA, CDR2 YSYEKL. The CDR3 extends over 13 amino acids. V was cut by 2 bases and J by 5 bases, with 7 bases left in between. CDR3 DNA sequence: TGCGCCAGCAGCCAATCGGTGGATCAGCCCCAGCATTTT. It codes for CASSQSVDQPQHF.

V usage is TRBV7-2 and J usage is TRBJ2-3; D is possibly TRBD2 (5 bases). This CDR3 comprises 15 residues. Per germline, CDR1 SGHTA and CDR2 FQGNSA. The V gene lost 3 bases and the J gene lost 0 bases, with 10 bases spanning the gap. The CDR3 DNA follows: TGTGCCAGCAGCTTTGGCGGACTTAGCACAGATACGCAGTATTTT. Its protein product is CASSFGGLSTDTQYF.

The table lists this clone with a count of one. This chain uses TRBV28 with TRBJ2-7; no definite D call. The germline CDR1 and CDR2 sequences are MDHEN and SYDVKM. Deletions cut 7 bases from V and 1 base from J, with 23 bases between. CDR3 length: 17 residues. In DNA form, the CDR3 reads TGTGCCAGCACCCCCATTTTTGCGGTTACTTATTCCTACGAGCAGTACTTC. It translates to CASTPIFAVTYSYEQYF.

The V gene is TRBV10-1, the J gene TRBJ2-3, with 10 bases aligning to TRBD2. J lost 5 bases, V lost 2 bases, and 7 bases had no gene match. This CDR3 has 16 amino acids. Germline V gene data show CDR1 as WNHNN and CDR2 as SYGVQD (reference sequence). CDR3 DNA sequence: TGCGCCAGCAGTGAGCAGGTAGCGGGAGGCTTAGATACGCAGTATTTT. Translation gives CASSEQVAGGLDTQYF.

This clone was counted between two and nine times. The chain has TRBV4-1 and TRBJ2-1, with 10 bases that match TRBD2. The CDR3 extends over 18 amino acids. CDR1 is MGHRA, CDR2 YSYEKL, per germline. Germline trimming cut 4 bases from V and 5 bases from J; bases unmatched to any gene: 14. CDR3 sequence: CASSPPWDSGRWDNEQFF. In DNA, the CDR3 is TGCGCCAGCAGCCCTCCCTGGGATAGCGGGAGGTGGGACAATGAGCAGTTCTTC.

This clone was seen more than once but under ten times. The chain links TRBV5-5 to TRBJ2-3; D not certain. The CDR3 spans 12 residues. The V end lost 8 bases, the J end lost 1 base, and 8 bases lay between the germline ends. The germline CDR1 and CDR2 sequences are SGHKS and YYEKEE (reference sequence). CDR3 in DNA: TGTGCCAGTTCTATGGGCACAGATACGCAGTATTTT. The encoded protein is CASSMGTDTQYF.

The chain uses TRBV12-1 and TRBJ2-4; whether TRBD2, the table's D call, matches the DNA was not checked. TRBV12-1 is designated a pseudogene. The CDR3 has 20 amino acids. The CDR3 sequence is CASRVPGLAGAGGAKNIQYF. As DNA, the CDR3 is TGTGCCAGCAGAGTCCCGGGACTAGCGGGAGCTGGGGGAGCCAAAAACATTCAGTACTTC.

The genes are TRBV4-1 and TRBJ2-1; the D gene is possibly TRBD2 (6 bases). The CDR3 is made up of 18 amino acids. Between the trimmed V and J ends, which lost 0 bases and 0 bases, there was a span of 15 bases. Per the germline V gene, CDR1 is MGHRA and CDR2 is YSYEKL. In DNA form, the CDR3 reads TGCGCCAGCAGCCAAGATGTTAGCGGAGACAGCTCCTACAATGAGCAGTTCTTC. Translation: CASSQDVSGDSSYNEQFF.

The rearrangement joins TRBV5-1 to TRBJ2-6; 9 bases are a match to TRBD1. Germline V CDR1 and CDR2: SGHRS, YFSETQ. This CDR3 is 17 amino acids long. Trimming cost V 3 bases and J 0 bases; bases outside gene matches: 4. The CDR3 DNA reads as TGCGCCAGCAGCTCTGGGACAGGGCGCTCTGGGGCCAACGTCCTGACTTTC. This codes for CASSSGTGRSGANVLTF.

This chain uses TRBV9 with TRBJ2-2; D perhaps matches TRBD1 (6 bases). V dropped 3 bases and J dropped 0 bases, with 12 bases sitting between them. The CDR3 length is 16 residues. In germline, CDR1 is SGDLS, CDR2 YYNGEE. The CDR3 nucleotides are TGTGCCAGCAGCGGGGGGCAACTAGCGAACACCGGGGAGCTGTTTTTT. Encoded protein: CASSGGQLANTGELFF.

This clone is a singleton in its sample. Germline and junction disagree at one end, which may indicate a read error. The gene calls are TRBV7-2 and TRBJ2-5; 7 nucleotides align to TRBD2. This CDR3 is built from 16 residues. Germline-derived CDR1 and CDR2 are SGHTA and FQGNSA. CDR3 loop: CASSARGRSGIGNLDF. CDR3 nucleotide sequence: TGTGCCAGCAGCGCCCGGGGAAGGAGCGGGATCGGTAATTTAGACTTC.

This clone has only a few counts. In DNA form, the CDR3 reads TGTGCCAGCAGTTACTCGGGCGGGGCAGGCGAGCAGTACTTC. Amino acids: CASSYSGGAGEQYF. This chain links TRBV6-2 or TRBV6-3 with TRBJ2-7, with D perhaps TRBD2 (6 bases). V lost 0 bases to trimming and J lost 6 bases, with 12 bases between them. The CDR3 consists of 14 residues. CDR1 is MNHEY and CDR2 is SVGEGT in the germline V gene.

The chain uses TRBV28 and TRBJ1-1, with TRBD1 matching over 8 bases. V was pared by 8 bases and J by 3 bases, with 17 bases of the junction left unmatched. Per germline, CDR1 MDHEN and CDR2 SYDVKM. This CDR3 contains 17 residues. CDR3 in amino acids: CASGSHAAGGSYTEAFF. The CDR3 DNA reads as TGTGCCAGCGGGAGCCATGCGGCAGGGGGCTCGTACACTGAAGCTTTCTTT.

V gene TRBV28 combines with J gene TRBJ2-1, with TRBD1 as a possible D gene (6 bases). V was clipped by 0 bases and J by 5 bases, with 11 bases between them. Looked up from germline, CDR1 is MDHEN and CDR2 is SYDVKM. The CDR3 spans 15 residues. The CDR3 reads CASSLWGASNNEQFF. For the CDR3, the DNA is TGTGCCAGCAGTTTATGGGGGGCGTCAAACAATGAGCAGTTCTTC.